The 10 T cell receptor beta chains given below trace back to one sample, sequenced in a study of T cells in Graves' hyperthyroidism and ophthalmopathy. From RNA transcripts, TCR beta CDR3 regions were amplified. The HTBI primer set served for first-round RT-PCR of the TCR CDR3. TCRdb reanalysed the multiplex PCR reads using MiXCR and keeps one entry per CDR3 protein. The sample carries 400,000 to 550,000 distinct CDR3 sequences, around 22% recorded once. The specimen was blood. The receptors were sampled from a woman in her 30s with Graves' ophthalmopathy.

The rearrangement joins TRBV7-3 to TRBJ2-3; TRBD2 matches 11 bases. Trimming cost V 2 bases and J 3 bases; bases outside gene matches: 4. Germline V gene lookup returns CDR1 SGHTA and CDR2 FQGTGA. CDR3 length: 16 amino acids. CDR3 DNA: TGTGCCAGCAGCTTAGTAGCGGGGGGGCGGACAGATACGCAGTATTTT. Amino acid sequence: CASSLVAGGRTDTQYF.

On this clonotype: At one of its ends the junction is not consistent with the germline gene, which may arise from a read error. This rearrangement joins TRBV3-1 to TRBJ2-7, with D maybe TRBD2 (5 bases). Germline V gene sequence: CDR1 LGHDT, CDR2 YNNKEL (reference sequence). This CDR3 region has 14 residues. CDR3 in DNA: TGTGCCAGCAGCCAAAAGACGGACTCCCACGAGCAGTACTTC. Protein product: CASSQKTDSHEQYF.

This clonotype was seen repeatedly, ten times or more. The CDR3 is CASSKNEAADDGYTF. Here the CDR3 DNA reads TGTGCCAGCAGCAAAAACGAAGCAGCCGATGATGGCTACACCTTC. This sequence joins TRBV7-8 and TRBJ1-2; D ambiguous. The ends were cut back, 5 bases at V and 6 bases at J, with 19 bases in the middle. Germline values: CDR1 SGHVS, CDR2 FQNEAQ. The CDR3 is 15 amino acids.

The CDR3 sequence is CASSGGAVPNYGYTF. CDR3 DNA: TGTGCCAGCAGTGGGGGAGCAGTCCCTAACTATGGCTACACCTTC. The chain uses TRBV28 and TRBJ1-2, with D tentatively TRBD1 (5 bases). The CDR3 is 15 residues long. Germline CDR1 reads MDHEN; CDR2 reads SYDVKM. Trimming removed 5 bases at V and 0 bases at J, with 13 bases between.

This clonotype occurred a few times. V and J are TRBV6-2 or TRBV6-3 and TRBJ2-7; TRBD2 matches 8 bases. CDR3 size: 17 residues. Germline trimming cut 1 base from V and 2 bases from J; bases unmatched to any gene: 10. The germline V gene has CDR1 MNHEY and CDR2 SVGEGT. The CDR3 DNA reads as TGTGCCAGCAGTTACTATCCACCGGGACTAGGTGCCTACGAGCAGTACTTC. This gives the protein CASSYYPPGLGAYEQYF.

This clonotype was counted a few times. The V call is TRBV4-2, the J call TRBJ2-7; 7 positions agree with TRBD2. Germline V lookup: CDR1 LGHNA, CDR2 YNFKEQ. Trimming at V came to 4 bases and at J to 4 bases, leaving 13 bases not matched to a gene. The length of the CDR3 is 16 residues. The CDR3 sequence is CASSPLATSVEYEQYF. CDR3 DNA sequence: TGTGCCAGCAGCCCGCTCGCTACTAGCGTGGAGTACGAGCAGTACTTC.

The V and J genes are TRBV5-4 and TRBJ2-5; no definite D call. The germline V and J ends were trimmed by 0 bases and 7 bases, with 4 bases remaining between them. The CDR3 runs 11 residues. The germline V gene encodes CDR1 SGHNT and CDR2 YYREEE (reference sequence). As DNA, the CDR3 is TGTGCCAGCAGCTTGGACGGGACCCAGTACTTC. Translated: CASSLDGTQYF.

This clonotype was found a few times. This sequence joins TRBV11-2 and TRBJ2-5; D ambiguous. CDR3 size: 14 residues. V was cut by 6 bases and J by 2 bases, with 13 bases left in between. Looked up from germline, CDR1 is SGHAT and CDR2 is FQNNGV. The CDR3 reads CASRSPGSQETQYF. The CDR3 nucleotides read TGTGCCAGCAGATCCCCGGGTTCACAAGAGACCCAGTACTTC.

This clonotype was picked up many times. This may be a read error, as it is one base from a much larger clone. This chain joins TRBV12-3 or TRBV12-4 and TRBJ2-7; D is undetermined. CDR3 length equals 13 residues. The CDR3 is CVSSLGPTYEQYF. The CDR3 bases are TGTGTCAGCAGTTTAGGGCCTACCTACGAGCAGTACTTC.

This clonotype was detected ten times or more. V gene TRBV4-2 combines with J gene TRBJ1-1; TRBD1 matches at 11 bases. Trimming at V came to 3 bases and at J to 8 bases, leaving 2 bases not matched to a gene. Germline loops: CDR1 LGHNA, CDR2 YNFKEQ. The CDR3 consists of 13 residues. The CDR3, as DNA: TGTGCCAGCAGCCAGGGACAGGGGGACGAAGCTTTCTTT. Its translation is CASSQGQGDEAFF.